One sample yielded the 21 T cell receptor beta chains listed below, sequenced in a study of shared clonotypes between healthy human individuals. The method was immunoSEQ multiplex PCR; TCRdb's version includes in-frame clones alone and lacks a portion of them. This sample has a few million clones; about 93% occur once, and the top ten carry more than 1.5%. It was CD45RO-negative cells, positively selected for CCR7, that made up naive CD8 cells, with terminally differentiated effector memory CD45RA+ cells excluded. Sequencing input: naive CD8+ T cells from PBMCs. Receptors were obtained from a man between 18 and 29 years old in good health. Some clones in this sample may be carry-over from other donors' samples.

This chain uses TRBV30 with TRBJ1-1; D gene unclear. CDR1 and CDR2 (germline): GTSNPN, SVGIG (reference sequence). The V end lost 2 bases, the J end lost 1 base, and 11 bases lay between the germline ends. The CDR3 runs to 14 residues. CDR3 region: CAWSSGPANTEAFF. CDR3 bases: TGTGCCTGGAGTTCGGGCCCGGCGAACACTGAAGCTTTCTTT.

V is TRBV28 and J is TRBJ1-2; D gene uncertain. The length of the CDR3 is 13 residues. V lost 6 bases, J lost 4 bases, and 12 bases lay in between. Germline-derived CDR1 and CDR2 are MDHEN and SYDVKM. DNA for the CDR3: TGTGCCAGCAGAGCCAACGGGGTCTATGGCTACACCTTC. It is translated as CASRANGVYGYTF.

The chain has TRBV7-9 and TRBJ2-1; TRBD2 matches at 7 bases. This CDR3 region has 17 residues. After removal of 1 base from V and 5 bases from J, the junction contained 11 bases not matched to a gene. Germline V gives CDR1 SEHNR, CDR2 FQNEAQ (reference sequence). The CDR3 loop is CASSLEVRGLPNNEQFF. The CDR3 DNA is TGTGCCAGCAGCTTAGAAGTGAGGGGACTACCCAACAATGAGCAGTTCTTC.

V is TRBV2 and J is TRBJ1-1; D is undetermined. The V and J ends lost 6 bases and 5 bases respectively, with 10 bases between them. The CDR3 runs 12 residues. CDR1 is SNHLY and CDR2 is FYNNEI in the germline V gene. The CDR3 protein is CASRELGTEAFF. CDR3 bases: TGTGCCAGCAGGGAGTTGGGGACTGAAGCTTTCTTT.

V and J are TRBV19 and TRBJ1-1; the D gene is possibly TRBD1 (6 bases). The CDR3 is 16 residues long. Deletions cut 0 bases from V and 4 bases from J, with 15 bases between. The germline V gene has CDR1 LNHDA and CDR2 SQIVND (reference sequence). CDR3 bases: TGTGCCAGTAGTATAGATCTAGGGGGGAGAGGCACTGAAGCTTTCTTT. This encodes CASSIDLGGRGTEAFF.

The chain is built from TRBV10-2 and TRBJ2-1; D uncertain. This CDR3 contains 15 residues. The V end was cut by 10 bases, the J end by 0 bases, with 16 bases between. Germline V gene data show CDR1 as WSHSY and CDR2 as SAAADI. CDR3 sequence: CAKTWEPNSYNEQFF. DNA of the CDR3: TGCGCCAAGACGTGGGAACCCAACTCCTACAATGAGCAGTTCTTC.

The chain recombines TRBV29-1 with TRBJ2-1; D is perhaps TRBD2 (6 bases). With 6 bases removed from V and 10 bases from J, the gap between germline ends came to 22 bases. CDR3 size: 14 residues. Germline V lookup: CDR1 SQVTM, CDR2 ANQGSEA. The CDR3 DNA follows: TGCAGCGTCTGGGCAGACGTGGGCCGGGGGGAGCAGTTCTTC. It translates to CSVWADVGRGEQFF.

In its sample, this clone was seen once. Other nucleotide sequences from this sample produce the same CDR3. The chain joins TRBV7-8 to TRBJ1-1; tentative D call: TRBD1 (5 bases). Trimming cost V 1 base and J 0 bases, with 9 bases left between them. CDR1 and CDR2 (germline): SGHVS, FQNEAQ. CDR3 length equals 15 residues. Written as DNA, the CDR3 is TGTGCCAGCAGCTTAGGTCGGGGGGTGAACACTGAAGCTTTCTTT. This codes for CASSLGRGVNTEAFF.

A single count supports this clone. The rearrangement joins TRBV30 to TRBJ1-2; the D gene is possibly TRBD1 (6 bases). The CDR3 is 17 amino acids. The germline V gene has CDR1 GTSNPN and CDR2 SVGIG (reference sequence). V lost 2 bases and J 5 bases, leaving 24 bases between the germline ends. CDR3 DNA sequence: TGTGCCTGGAGTCCACCCGATGGACAGTGGGGGTCTTATGGCTACACCTTC. Its translation: CAWSPPDGQWGSYGYTF.

This sequence joins TRBV7-6 and TRBJ1-5; TRBD1 might be the D (5 bases). V shed 2 bases and J shed 1 base, with 6 bases lying between them. Per the germline V gene, CDR1 is SGHVS and CDR2 is FNYEAQ. The CDR3 loop spans 14 amino acids. The CDR3 DNA reads as TGTGCCAGCAGCTTATGGGACAGCAATCAGCCCCAGCATTTT. This codes for CASSLWDSNQPQHF. Variable domain in full (rest from reference TRBV7-6 and TRBJ1-5): GAGVSQSPRYKVTKRGQDVALRCDPISGHVSLYWYRQALGQGPEFLTYFNYEAQQDKSGLPNDRFSAERPEGSISTLTIQRTEQRDSAMYRCASSLWDSNQPQHFGDGTRLSIL.

About this clone: The same CDR3 arises from other DNA sequences in this sample as well. This sequence joins TRBV9 and TRBJ2-5, with 9 bases that match TRBD2. The germline CDR1 and CDR2 sequences are SGDLS and YYNGEE. V was clipped by 0 bases and J by 5 bases; unmatched bases: 5. The CDR3 covers 15 residues. The CDR3 reads CASSVGGRAGETQYF. DNA for the CDR3: TGTGCCAGCAGCGTAGGCGGGAGGGCCGGGGAGACCCAGTACTTC. The variable domain in full, with the rest retrieved from reference TRBV9 and TRBJ2-5, is DSGVTQTPKHLITATGQRVTLRCSPRSGDLSVYWYQQSLDQGLQFLIQYYNGEERAKGNILERFSAQQFPDLHSELNLSSLELGDSALYFCASSVGGRAGETQYFGPGTRLLVL.

The CDR3 DNA sequence: TGTGCCAGCAGTTTTACCACAGATACGCAGTATTTT. Amino acid sequence: CASSFTTDTQYF. The chain employs TRBV28 and TRBJ2-3; no definite D call. The V end was cut by 3 bases, the J end by 2 bases, with 3 bases between. The CDR3 sequence is 12 residues long. Per the germline V gene, CDR1 is MDHEN and CDR2 is SYDVKM.

Remarks on this clone: A read error may account for a junction end that differs from germline. The chain combines TRBV11-1 with TRBJ2-7; the match to TRBD1 covers 7 bases. Germline CDR1 is SGHAT and CDR2 is FQDESV (reference sequence). The CDR3 runs to 14 residues. The CDR3, as DNA: TGTGCCAGCAGCGTAGCCGGGACAGTCTACGAGCAGTACTTC. The encoded protein is CASSVAGTVYEQYF.

This chain connects TRBV7-9 to TRBJ2-2; TRBD1 aligns across 7 bases. This CDR3 is built from 15 residues. The germline V gene encodes CDR1 SEHNR and CDR2 FQNEAQ (reference sequence). Trimming cost V 5 bases and J 2 bases; bases outside gene matches: 5. The CDR3: CASSAGTANTGELFF. The CDR3 coding sequence is TGTGCCAGCAGCGCCGGGACAGCAAACACCGGGGAGCTGTTTTTT.

The chain combines TRBV5-8 with TRBJ2-7, with no clear D. Germline V gene sequence: CDR1 SGHTS, CDR2 YDEGEE. V lost 4 bases and J 3 bases, leaving 14 bases between the germline ends. CDR3 length: 14 amino acids. The DNA for the CDR3 is TGTGCCAGCAGCACCGGAATTCGAAACTACGAGCAGTACTTC. Translation gives CASSTGIRNYEQYF. The complete variable domain, with remaining parts taken from reference TRBV5-8 and TRBJ2-7, reads EAGVTQSPTHLIKTRGQQATLRCSPISGHTSVYWYQQALGLGLQFLLWYDEGEERNRGNFPPRFSGRQFPNYSSELNVNALELEDSALYLCASSTGIRNYEQYFGPGTRLTVT.

The V call is TRBV7-8, the J call TRBJ2-5, with 9 bases matching TRBD2. The CDR3 is 17 amino acids. The junction had 11 bases not matched to a gene; V was cut back by 1 base and J by 5 bases. Germline loops: CDR1 SGHVS, CDR2 FQNEAQ. The CDR3 sequence is CASSLVDSGRRLETQYF. The DNA of the CDR3 is TGTGCCAGCAGCTTAGTCGATAGCGGGAGAAGGTTGGAGACCCAGTACTTC.

The gene calls are TRBV18 and TRBJ1-1, with 7 bases that match TRBD1. The J segment lost 0 bases and the V segment lost 4 bases, leaving 11 bases of the junction unmatched. Germline loops: CDR1 KGHSH, CDR2 LQKENI. This CDR3 is 17 amino acids long. For the CDR3, the DNA is TGTGCCAGCTCACTCTTAAGGGACAGCTTCATGAACACTGAAGCTTTCTTT. Its translation is CASSLLRDSFMNTEAFF.

The chain uses TRBV27 and TRBJ2-7, with D possibly being TRBD2 (5 bases). V lost 5 bases and J lost 2, with 13 bases in between. The CDR3 length is 14 residues. Germline loops: CDR1 MNHEY, CDR2 SMNVEV (reference sequence). CDR3 protein: CASSNRYGTYEQYF. CDR3 sequence (DNA): TGTGCCAGCAGTAACAGATACGGGACCTACGAGCAGTACTTC.

The chain is built from TRBV11-2 and TRBJ2-5; D possibly corresponds to TRBD1 (6 bases). V was clipped by 1 base and J by 2 bases, with 20 bases between them. In germline, CDR1 is SGHAT, CDR2 FQNNGV. The CDR3 totals 18 residues. CDR3 protein: CASSLVLLSVQGQETQYF. As DNA, the CDR3 is TGTGCCAGCAGCTTAGTCCTATTATCGGTACAGGGACAAGAGACCCAGTACTTC.

This clone appeared a single time. This chain uses TRBV27 with TRBJ2-1; D is unresolved. The CDR3 totals 15 residues. Germline CDR1 reads MNHEY; CDR2 reads SMNVEV (reference sequence). V dropped 4 bases and J dropped 0 bases, with 10 bases sitting between them. The chain's CDR3 is CASSSFLYSYNEQFF. The DNA for the CDR3 is TGTGCCAGCAGTTCCTTCCTCTACTCCTACAATGAGCAGTTCTTC.

The chain joins TRBV13 to TRBJ2-5; 7 nucleotides align to TRBD1. CDR1 and CDR2 from the germline V gene are PRHDT and FYEKMQ (reference sequence). This CDR3 contains 16 residues. V lost 2 bases, J lost 5 bases, and 11 bases stayed unmatched. The CDR3 coding sequence is TGTGCCAGCAGCTTAAGTACTCTCAGGGGGATTGAGACCCAGTACTTC. Translation gives CASSLSTLRGIETQYF.